These 27 T cell receptor beta chains originate from one sample sequenced in a study of T cells after yellow fever vaccination. TCRdb called the 5' RACE reads again in MiXCR, with one record for every CDR3 protein. The data show 620,000 or so distinct CDR3 sequences, with 10% to 15% seen just once and about 15% held by the top ten. Specimen: PBMCs, collected on the day of the yellow fever booster vaccination. Every receptor here comes from a man younger than 45 who received the YFV17D yellow fever vaccine.

This clonotype was seen a handful of times. V gene TRBV9 combines with J gene TRBJ2-2; the match to TRBD1 covers 7 bases. Germline-derived CDR1 and CDR2 are SGDLS and YYNGEE. V shed 3 bases, J shed 1 base, and the junction held 3 bases outside the gene matches. This CDR3 is 15 amino acids long. CDR3 nucleotides: TGTGCCAGCAGCGGGTGGACAGGGAACACCGGGGAGCTGTTTTTT. It yields the protein CASSGWTGNTGELFF.

The table lists this clonotype with many counts. The rearrangement uses TRBV7-2 and TRBJ2-1; D remains ambiguous. The ends were cut back, 1 base at V and 4 bases at J, with 8 bases in the middle. Germline loops: CDR1 SGHTA, CDR2 FQGNSA. This CDR3 is built from 14 residues. The CDR3 coding sequence is TGTGCCAGCAGCTTAGTTTCAGTTTACAATGAGCAGTTCTTC. Translating gives CASSLVSVYNEQFF.

The chain combines TRBV7-2 with TRBJ1-1; 8 nucleotides match TRBD1. J was trimmed by 3 bases and V by 10 bases; bases with no gene match: 10. The CDR3 is 14 residues long. Looked up from germline, CDR1 is SGHTA and CDR2 is FQGNSA. The CDR3 is CATGQGVRYTEAFF. CDR3 coding DNA: TGTGCCACCGGACAGGGAGTTAGGTACACTGAAGCTTTCTTT.

V gene TRBV7-9 combines with J gene TRBJ1-1, with D maybe TRBD1 (5 bases). V was trimmed by 4 bases and J by 1 base, leaving 13 bases between them. This CDR3 is built from 15 residues. Germline V CDR1 and CDR2: SEHNR, FQNEAQ (reference sequence). CDR3 bases: TGTGCCAGCAGCTCGAGCCATACAGGGAACACTGAAGCTTTCTTT. Encoded protein: CASSSSHTGNTEAFF.

This clonotype was counted between two and nine times. The chain combines TRBV29-1 with TRBJ2-2; perhaps TRBD1 as D (6 bases). The germline V gene has CDR1 SQVTM and CDR2 ANQGSEA. The V gene lost 1 base and the J gene lost 5 bases, with 17 bases spanning the gap. CDR3 length equals 16 residues. The CDR3 protein is CSVEGHRAGETGELFF. The CDR3 bases are TGCAGCGTTGAAGGGCACCGGGCAGGGGAAACCGGGGAGCTGTTTTTT.

This chain connects TRBV7-9 to TRBJ1-1; D ambiguous. Germline V lookup: CDR1 SEHNR, CDR2 FQNEAQ (reference sequence). CDR3 size: 13 residues. V lost 5 bases and J 1 base, leaving 8 bases between the germline ends. CDR3 DNA: TGTGCCAGCAGCCCGGAGGAGAACACTGAAGCTTTCTTT. Translating it yields CASSPEENTEAFF.

The V and J genes are TRBV3-1 and TRBJ1-6, with a weak D call TRBD1 (5 bases). This CDR3 region has 15 residues. Trimming stripped 4 bases from V and 6 bases from J, with 13 bases between. Germline CDR1 and CDR2: LGHDT and YNNKEL (reference sequence). CDR3 amino acids: CASSRGSTVNSPLHF. The CDR3 DNA sequence: TGTGCCAGCAGCCGAGGATCGACAGTTAATTCACCCCTCCACTTT.

This clonotype was recorded a few times. The genes are TRBV7-8 and TRBJ2-5; TRBD2 aligns across 8 bases. CDR1 is SGHVS and CDR2 is FQNEAQ in the germline V gene. CDR3 size: 15 residues. V was pared by 2 bases and J by 6 bases, with 8 bases of the junction left unmatched. The CDR3 bases are TGTGCCAGCAGCTTAACAGAAGCGGGGGAAAAGACCCAGTACTTC. Protein sequence: CASSLTEAGEKTQYF.

This clonotype was picked up a small number of times. The V call is TRBV20-1, the J call TRBJ2-1; D may match TRBD1 or TRBD2 (5 bases each). CDR1 is DFQATT, CDR2 SNEGSKA, per germline (reference sequence). CDR3 length: 12 amino acids. The V and J ends lost 3 bases and 14 bases respectively, with 17 bases between them. The CDR3 bases are TGCAGTGCTAGTGGGACCTCTCCCGGGAAGTTCTTC. Protein sequence: CSASGTSPGKFF.

DNA for the CDR3: TGTGCCAGCAGACTAGGGCGGCGGGAGCAGTACTTC. This codes for CASRLGRREQYF. The chain uses TRBV6-6 and TRBJ2-7; TRBD2 is a possible D gene (5 bases). This CDR3 has 12 residues. Trimming took 6 bases from V and 7 from J, leaving 13 bases between them. Germline assignment: CDR1 MNHNY and CDR2 SVGAGI (reference sequence).

This chain links TRBV12-3 or TRBV12-4 with TRBJ2-7; TRBD2 aligns across 7 bases. The CDR3 runs to 14 residues. Germline trimming cut 3 bases from V and 6 bases from J; bases unmatched to any gene: 8. The CDR3 here is CASSLGGRSFEQYF. The CDR3 DNA is TGTGCCAGCAGTTTGGGCGGGAGAAGTTTCGAGCAGTACTTC.

The genes are TRBV29-1 and TRBJ2-3; 14 nucleotides align to TRBD2. After removal of 5 bases from V and 8 bases from J, the junction contained 15 bases not matched to a gene. This CDR3 has 17 residues. Germline V lookup: CDR1 SQVTM, CDR2 ANQGSEA. For the CDR3, the DNA is TGCAGCGTTCCCCGGACAGCCGGGACTAGCGGGAGCGGTACGCAGTATTTT. It codes for CSVPRTAGTSGSGTQYF.

Only a few counts were recorded for this clonotype. The chain uses TRBV2 and TRBJ2-5, with 9 nucleotides matching TRBD2. The CDR3 has 15 amino acids. V was pared by 3 bases and J by 5 bases, with 7 bases of the junction left unmatched. Germline assignment: CDR1 SNHLY and CDR2 FYNNEI. CDR3 sequence reads: CASSEWRSGRETQYF. DNA for the CDR3: TGTGCCAGCAGTGAGTGGCGGAGCGGGAGGGAGACCCAGTACTTC.

The V call is TRBV9, the J call TRBJ2-3; tentatively, D is TRBD2 (6 bases). CDR3 length: 15 residues. Germline V lookup: CDR1 SGDLS, CDR2 YYNGEE. Trimming removed 4 bases at V and 2 bases at J, with 14 bases between. CDR3 sequence: CASSPSAGTTDTQYF. The CDR3 DNA follows: TGTGCCAGCAGCCCATCAGCGGGTACCACAGATACGCAGTATTTT.

This clonotype has just a few counts. The rearrangement links TRBV28 to TRBJ2-5; D not certain. Between the trimmed V and J ends, which lost 5 bases and 7 bases, there was a span of 8 bases. CDR1 is MDHEN, CDR2 SYDVKM, per germline. This CDR3 contains 11 residues. The CDR3 DNA reads TGTGCCAGCAGTCCCCTCAGGACCCAGTACTTC. It is translated as CASSPLRTQYF.

This clonotype was seen at least ten times. The chain uses TRBV3-1 and TRBJ2-1; 9 bases fit TRBD2. Germline values: CDR1 LGHDT, CDR2 YNNKEL (reference sequence). The CDR3 contains 15 residues. The ends lost 4 bases at V and 8 bases at J; junction bases unmatched: 9. The CDR3 reads CASSPQSGGFDEQFF. The CDR3, as DNA: TGTGCCAGCAGCCCTCAGAGCGGGGGGTTCGATGAGCAGTTCTTC.

The V and J genes are TRBV3-1 and TRBJ2-7; D gene uncertain. Germline V lookup: CDR1 LGHDT, CDR2 YNNKEL (reference sequence). With 2 bases removed from V and 2 bases from J, the gap between germline ends came to 10 bases. This CDR3 region has 14 residues. Written as DNA, the CDR3 is TGTGCCAGCAGCCAAAGTCTCACCACCTACGAGCAGTACTTC. This sequence encodes CASSQSLTTYEQYF.

The chain is built from TRBV20-1 and TRBJ2-1; 12 bases are shared with TRBD2. The germline CDR1 and CDR2 sequences are DFQATT and SNEGSKA (reference sequence). This CDR3 contains 16 residues. V lost 1 base and J lost 4; bases outside the gene matches: 5. In DNA, the CDR3 is TGCAGTGCTAGAGGAAGGACTAGCGGGGAATACAATGAGCAGTTCTTC. As protein: CSARGRTSGEYNEQFF.

This clonotype has ten or more counts. The chain employs TRBV4-3 and TRBJ2-7; D may be TRBD2 (5 bases). The CDR3 extends over 14 amino acids. V dropped 0 bases and J dropped 4 bases, with 10 bases sitting between them. Germline CDR1 is LGHNA and CDR2 is YSLEER. The CDR3: CASSQDGGPYEQYF. The CDR3 coding sequence is TGCGCCAGCAGCCAAGACGGAGGCCCTTACGAGCAGTACTTC.

The CDR3 DNA reads as TGTGCCAGCACCAAAGAAAGGGCTAGCTGGGAGACCCAGTACTTC. Protein product: CASTKERASWETQYF. The rearrangement uses TRBV2 and TRBJ2-5; a possible D gene is TRBD2 (5 bases). With 7 bases removed from V and 5 bases from J, the gap between germline ends came to 20 bases. The CDR3 sequence is 15 residues long. CDR1 SNHLY and CDR2 FYNNEI come from the germline V gene.

This clonotype turned up a few times. This chain connects TRBV6-2 or TRBV6-3 to TRBJ2-7; no clear D. Between the trimmed V and J ends, which lost 5 bases and 6 bases, there was a span of 5 bases. This CDR3 contains 10 residues. The germline V gene encodes CDR1 MNHEY and CDR2 SVGEGT. The CDR3: CASSKGEQYF. The CDR3 DNA sequence: TGTGCCAGCAGTAAGGGCGAGCAGTACTTC.

This clonotype was recorded at least ten times. The V gene is TRBV7-6, the J gene TRBJ1-2, with 8 nucleotides matching TRBD1. The CDR3 extends over 16 amino acids. The ends lost 0 bases at V and 7 bases at J; junction bases unmatched: 10. Germline lookup yields CDR1 SGHVS and CDR2 FNYEAQ. CDR3 DNA sequence: TGTGCCAGCAGCTTAGCCAAGACAGGGGTTCTTGGTGGCTACACCTTC. Amino acid sequence: CASSLAKTGVLGGYTF.

Here the CDR3 reads CAWAPYNEQFF. Written as DNA, the CDR3 is TGTGCCTGGGCCCCGTACAATGAGCAGTTCTTC. This rearrangement joins TRBV30 to TRBJ2-1; no definite D call. The germline gives CDR1 GTSNPN, CDR2 SVGIG (reference sequence). There are 11 residues in the CDR3. Trimming took 5 bases from V and 4 from J, leaving 6 bases between them.

This chain uses TRBV9 with TRBJ2-1; 7 nucleotides align to TRBD2. The CDR3 sequence is 14 residues long. Germline V gene sequence: CDR1 SGDLS, CDR2 YYNGEE. With V trimmed by 2 bases and J by 3 bases, 2 bases remained unmatched. The CDR3 region is CASSVGTIYNEQFF. The DNA of the CDR3 is TGTGCCAGCAGCGTCGGGACTATCTACAATGAGCAGTTCTTC.

The chain employs TRBV7-6 and TRBJ2-7; 9 bases fit TRBD2. V lost 1 base to trimming and J lost 3 bases; unmatched junction nucleotides: 4. The CDR3 spans 15 residues. Germline lookup yields CDR1 SGHVS and CDR2 FNYEAQ. The CDR3 DNA follows: TGTGCCAGCAGCTTAGGGACTAGCGCGGGCTACGAGCAGTACTTC. Protein sequence: CASSLGTSAGYEQYF. The full variable domain, in which reference TRBV7-6 and TRBJ2-7 provide the parts outside the CDR3, is GAGVSQSPRYKVTKRGQDVALRCDPISGHVSLYWYRQALGQGPEFLTYFNYEAQQDKSGLPNDRFSAERPEGSISTLTIQRTEQRDSAMYRCASSLGTSAGYEQYFGPGTRLTVT.

The chain employs TRBV5-1 and TRBJ1-2, with a weak D call TRBD1 (5 bases). This CDR3 has 14 amino acids. Germline V lookup: CDR1 SGHRS, CDR2 YFSETQ. V was cut by 4 bases and J by 2 bases, with 12 bases left in between. CDR3 sequence (DNA): TGCGCCAGCAGCGTTGACAAGGGGAACTATGGCTACACCTTC. As protein: CASSVDKGNYGYTF.

V is TRBV4-3 and J is TRBJ2-1, with D possibly matching TRBD2 (6 bases). The CDR3 sequence is 15 residues long. V was clipped by 0 bases and J by 3 bases, with 9 bases between them. The germline CDR1 and CDR2 sequences are LGHNA and YSLEER. The CDR3 is CASSQEWTNYNEQFF. The CDR3 nucleotides are TGCGCCAGCAGCCAAGAATGGACTAACTACAATGAGCAGTTCTTC.